What follows describes a single T cell receptor beta chain. The sample comes from a study of siplizumab effects on memory and regulatory T cells. This CDR3 contains 16 residues. The germline V and J ends were trimmed by 2 bases and 6 bases, with 16 bases remaining between them. Germline CDR1 and CDR2: LNHDA and SQIVND (reference sequence). The table came from immunoSEQ multiplex PCR; TCRdb's copy has only in-frame clones and leaves some out. The sample includes roughly 56,000 clones, 90% to 95% of them seen just once. The sequencing input was CD8+ T cells sorted from blood. The chain recombines TRBV19 with TRBJ2-2; possible D gene TRBD1, 6 bases. The source is a human donor in good health. The CDR3 sequence is CASSIWLQGRPGELFF. The CDR3 DNA follows: TGTGCCAGTAGTATATGGTTACAGGGTAGACCCGGGGAGCTGTTTTTT.